The 9 T cell receptor beta chains below come from one sample, sequenced in a study of early T cells in non-severe SARS-CoV-2 infection. TCRdb called the 5' RACE reads again in MiXCR, with one record for every CDR3 protein. This sample has approximately 83,000 distinct CDR3 sequences, with around 15% found just once. Material for sequencing was whole blood. These receptors were collected from an adult who was a healthcare worker with PCR-confirmed SARS-CoV-2 infection or an uninfected control (not recorded which).

The V gene is TRBV6-5, the J gene TRBJ2-7; the D gene is possibly TRBD2 (5 bases). Germline-derived CDR1 and CDR2 are MNHEY and SVGAGI. The CDR3 totals 15 residues. Trimming cost V 10 bases and J 0 bases, with 19 bases left between them. The CDR3 sequence is CATLGGPSSSYEQYF. The DNA of the CDR3 is TGTGCCACCCTTGGCGGGCCCTCGAGCTCCTACGAGCAGTACTTC.

This clonotype was counted at least ten times. The rearrangement links TRBV3-1 to TRBJ1-6; D is undetermined. The V end lost 0 bases, the J end lost 3 bases, and 6 bases lay between the germline ends. Germline CDR1 LGHDT, CDR2 YNNKEL (reference sequence). The CDR3 runs 15 residues. The CDR3 DNA follows: TGTGCCAGCAGCCAAGAAACCCTCTATAATTCACCCCTCCACTTT. It encodes CASSQETLYNSPLHF.

The CDR3 spells CASSFLTSNTQYF. The CDR3 bases are TGTGCCAGCAGTTTCTTAACTTCAAATACGCAGTATTTT. The V gene is TRBV6-2 or TRBV6-3, the J gene TRBJ2-3; D ambiguous. V was clipped by 4 bases and J by 7 bases, with 12 bases between them. Germline values: CDR1 MNHEY, CDR2 SVGEGT. The CDR3 totals 13 residues.

The CDR3 DNA reads TGTGCCAGTACCACGACCGGGACAGGGGCAGATACGCAGTATTTT. This encodes CASTTTGTGADTQYF. V usage is TRBV19 and J usage is TRBJ2-3, with 10 nucleotides matching TRBD1. V gave up 7 bases and J gave up 4 bases; unmatched junction bases: 8. CDR1 is LNHDA, CDR2 SQIVND, per germline (reference sequence). The CDR3 is made up of 15 amino acids.

V and J are TRBV20-1 and TRBJ1-2, with D hard to call. Trimming removed 3 bases from V and 4 bases from J, with 15 bases in between. The germline CDR1 and CDR2 sequences are DFQATT and SNEGSKA (reference sequence). The CDR3 is 14 amino acids. CDR3 loop: CSASSLGRTYGYTF. CDR3 nucleotides: TGCAGTGCTAGTAGCTTAGGCCGAACCTATGGCTACACCTTC.

This clonotype was found a few times. The chain couples TRBV5-4 to TRBJ2-2; TRBD1 is a possible D gene (5 bases). This CDR3 comprises 16 residues. Germline V gene data show CDR1 as SGHNT and CDR2 as YYREEE (reference sequence). V was clipped by 4 bases and J by 0 bases, with 13 bases between them. The chain's CDR3 is CASSREARANTGELFF. CDR3 sequence (DNA): TGTGCCAGCAGCCGAGAGGCCAGGGCGAACACCGGGGAGCTGTTTTTT. The full variable domain, with the rest looked up from reference TRBV5-4 and TRBJ2-2, is ETGVTQSPTHLIKTRGQQVTLRCSSQSGHNTVSWYQQALGQGPQFIFQYYREEENGRGNFPPRFSGLQFPNYSSELNVNALELDDSALYLCASSREARANTGELFFGEGSRLTVL.

J is TRBJ1-1 and V is TRBV11-1; tentative D call: TRBD1 (6 bases). The CDR3 sequence is 11 residues long. Looked up from germline, CDR1 is SGHAT and CDR2 is FQDESV (reference sequence). V shed 5 bases and J shed 11 bases, with 12 bases lying between them. CDR3 sequence (DNA): TGTGCCAGCAGCCGGGACAATACGGCTTTCTTT. Encoded protein: CASSRDNTAFF. Full variable domain (missing parts from reference TRBV11-1 and TRBJ1-1): EAEVAQSPRYKITEKSQAVAFWCDPISGHATLYWYRQILGQGPELLVQFQDESVVDDSQLPKDRFSAERLKGVDSTLKIQPAELGDSAMYLCASSRDNTAFFGQGTRLTVV.

This clonotype was seen only a few times. The rearrangement uses TRBV12-3 or TRBV12-4 and TRBJ2-1; D is uncertain. V gave up 5 bases and J gave up 7 bases, with 18 bases separating them. The CDR3 has 15 amino acids. As DNA, the CDR3 is TGTGCCAGCAGTCCTAACCGGGCCCAGGCGAATGAGCAGTTCTTC. Its translation: CASSPNRAQANEQFF.

The rearrangement uses TRBV28 and TRBJ1-2; D is possibly TRBD1 (5 bases). Germline V CDR1 and CDR2: MDHEN, SYDVKM. The CDR3 length is 11 residues. Trimming cost V 8 bases and J 2 bases, with 6 bases left between them. CDR3 coding DNA: TGTGCCAGCCAGGGCAACTATGGCTACACCTTC. Its protein product is CASQGNYGYTF.